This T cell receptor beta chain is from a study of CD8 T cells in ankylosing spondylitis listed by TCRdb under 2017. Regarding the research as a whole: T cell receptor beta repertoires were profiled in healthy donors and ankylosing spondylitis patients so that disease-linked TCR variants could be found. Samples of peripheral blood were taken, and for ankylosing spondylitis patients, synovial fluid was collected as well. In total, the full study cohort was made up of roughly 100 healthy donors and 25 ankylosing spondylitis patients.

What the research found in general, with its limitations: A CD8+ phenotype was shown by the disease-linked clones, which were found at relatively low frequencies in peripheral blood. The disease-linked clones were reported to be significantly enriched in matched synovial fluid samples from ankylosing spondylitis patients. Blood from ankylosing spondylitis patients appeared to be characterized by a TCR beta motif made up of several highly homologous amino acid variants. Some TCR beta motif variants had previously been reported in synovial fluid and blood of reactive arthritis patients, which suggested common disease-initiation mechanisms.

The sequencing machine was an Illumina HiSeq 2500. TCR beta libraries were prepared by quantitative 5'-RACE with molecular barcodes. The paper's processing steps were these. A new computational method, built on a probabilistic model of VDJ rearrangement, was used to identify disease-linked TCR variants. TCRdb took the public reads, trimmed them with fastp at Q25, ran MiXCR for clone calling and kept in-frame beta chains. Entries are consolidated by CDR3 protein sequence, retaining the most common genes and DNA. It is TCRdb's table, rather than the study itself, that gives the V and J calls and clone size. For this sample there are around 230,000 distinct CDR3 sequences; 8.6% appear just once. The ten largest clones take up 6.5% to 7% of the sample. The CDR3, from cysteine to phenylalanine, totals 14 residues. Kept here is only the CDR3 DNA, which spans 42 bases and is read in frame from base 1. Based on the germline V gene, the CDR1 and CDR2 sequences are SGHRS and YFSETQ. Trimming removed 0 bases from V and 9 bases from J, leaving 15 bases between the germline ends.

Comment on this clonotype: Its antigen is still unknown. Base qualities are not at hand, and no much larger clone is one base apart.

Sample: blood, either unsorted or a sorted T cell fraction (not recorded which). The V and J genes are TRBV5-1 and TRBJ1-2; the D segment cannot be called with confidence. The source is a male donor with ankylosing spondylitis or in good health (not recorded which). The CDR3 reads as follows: CASSLGGSSRSYTF. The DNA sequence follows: TGCGCCAGCAGCTTGGGCGGTTCCTCTAGGAGCTACACCTTC. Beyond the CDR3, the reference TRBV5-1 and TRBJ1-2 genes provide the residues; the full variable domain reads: KAGVTQTPRYLIKTRGQQVTLSCSPISGHRSVSWYQQTPGQGLQFLFEYFSETQRNKGNFPGRFSGRQFSNSRSEMNVSTLELGDSALYLCASSLGGSSRSYTFGSGTRLTVV.